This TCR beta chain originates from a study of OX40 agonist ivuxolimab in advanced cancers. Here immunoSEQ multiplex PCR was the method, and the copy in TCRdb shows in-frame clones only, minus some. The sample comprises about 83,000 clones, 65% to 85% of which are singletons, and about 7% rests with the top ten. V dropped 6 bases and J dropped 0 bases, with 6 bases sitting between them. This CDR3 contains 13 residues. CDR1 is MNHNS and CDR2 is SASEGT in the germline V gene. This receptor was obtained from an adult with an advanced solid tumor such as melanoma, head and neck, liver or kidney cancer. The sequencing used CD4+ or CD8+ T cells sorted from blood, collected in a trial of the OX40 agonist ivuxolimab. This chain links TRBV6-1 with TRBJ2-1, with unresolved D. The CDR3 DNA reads TGTGCCAGCAGGGATAGCTCCTACAATGAGCAGTTCTTC. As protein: CASRDSSYNEQFF.